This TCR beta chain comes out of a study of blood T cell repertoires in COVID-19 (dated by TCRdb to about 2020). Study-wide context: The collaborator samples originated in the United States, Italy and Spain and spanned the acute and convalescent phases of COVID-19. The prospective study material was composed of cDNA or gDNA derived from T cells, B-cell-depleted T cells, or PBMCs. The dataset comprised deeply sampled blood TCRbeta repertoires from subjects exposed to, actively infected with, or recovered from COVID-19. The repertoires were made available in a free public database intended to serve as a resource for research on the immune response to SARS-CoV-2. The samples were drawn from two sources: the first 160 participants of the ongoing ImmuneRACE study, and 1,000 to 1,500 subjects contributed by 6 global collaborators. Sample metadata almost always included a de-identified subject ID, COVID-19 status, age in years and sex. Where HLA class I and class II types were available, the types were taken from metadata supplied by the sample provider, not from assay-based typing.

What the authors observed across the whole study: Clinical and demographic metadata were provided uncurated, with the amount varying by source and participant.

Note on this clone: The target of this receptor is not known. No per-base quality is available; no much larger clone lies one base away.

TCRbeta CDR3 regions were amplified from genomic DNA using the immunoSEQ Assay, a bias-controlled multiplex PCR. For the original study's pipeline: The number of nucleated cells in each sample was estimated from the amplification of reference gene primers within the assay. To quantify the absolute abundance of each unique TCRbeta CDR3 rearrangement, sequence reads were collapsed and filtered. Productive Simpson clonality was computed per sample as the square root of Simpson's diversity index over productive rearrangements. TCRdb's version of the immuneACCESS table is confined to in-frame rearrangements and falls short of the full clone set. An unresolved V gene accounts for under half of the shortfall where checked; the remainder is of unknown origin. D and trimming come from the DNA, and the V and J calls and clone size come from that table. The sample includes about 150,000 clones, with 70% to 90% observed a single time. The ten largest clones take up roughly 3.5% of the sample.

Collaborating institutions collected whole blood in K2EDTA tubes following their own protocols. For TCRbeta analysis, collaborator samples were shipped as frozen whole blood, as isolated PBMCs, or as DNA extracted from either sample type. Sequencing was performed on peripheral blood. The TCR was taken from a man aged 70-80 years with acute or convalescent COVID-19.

The nucleotide sequence reads TGTGCCAGCAGCGTAGCGGGAGGGTTCACAGATACGCAGTATTTT. Protein translation: CASSVAGGFTDTQYF. Here the chain combines TRBV9 and TRBJ2-3; a stretch of 8 junction bases matches TRBD2. The CDR3 covers 15 residues, taking in both the cysteine and the phenylalanine. Only the CDR3 DNA stays, 45 bases, in frame from base 1. V ends up 0 bases short and J 2 bases short, with an unmatched junction base count of 2. Reading the germline V gene gives CDR1 SGDLS and CDR2 YYNGEE. The CDR3 plus the reference TRBV9 and TRBJ2-3 genes for the other parts give the full variable domain: DSGVTQTPKHLITATGQRVTLRCSPRSGDLSVYWYQQSLDQGLQFLIQYYNGEERAKGNILERFSAQQFPDLHSELNLSSLELGDSALYFCASSVAGGFTDTQYFGPGTRLTVL.